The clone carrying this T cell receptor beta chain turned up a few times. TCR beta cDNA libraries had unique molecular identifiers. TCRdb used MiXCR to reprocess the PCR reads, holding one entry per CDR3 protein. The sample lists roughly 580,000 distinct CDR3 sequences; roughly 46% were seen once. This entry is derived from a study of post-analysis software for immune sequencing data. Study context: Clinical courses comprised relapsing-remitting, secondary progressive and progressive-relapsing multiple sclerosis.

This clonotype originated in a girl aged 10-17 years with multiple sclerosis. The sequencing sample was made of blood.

The CDR3 here is CASSLGVANQPQHF. DNA of the CDR3: TGTGCCAGCAGTCTTGGGGTCGCTAATCAGCCCCAGCATTTT. The V call is TRBV3-1, the J call TRBJ1-5; D call uncertain. The CDR3 has 14 residues. Trimming stripped 6 bases from V and 4 bases from J, with 13 bases between. Germline V gene lookup returns CDR1 LGHDT and CDR2 YNNKEL (reference sequence).